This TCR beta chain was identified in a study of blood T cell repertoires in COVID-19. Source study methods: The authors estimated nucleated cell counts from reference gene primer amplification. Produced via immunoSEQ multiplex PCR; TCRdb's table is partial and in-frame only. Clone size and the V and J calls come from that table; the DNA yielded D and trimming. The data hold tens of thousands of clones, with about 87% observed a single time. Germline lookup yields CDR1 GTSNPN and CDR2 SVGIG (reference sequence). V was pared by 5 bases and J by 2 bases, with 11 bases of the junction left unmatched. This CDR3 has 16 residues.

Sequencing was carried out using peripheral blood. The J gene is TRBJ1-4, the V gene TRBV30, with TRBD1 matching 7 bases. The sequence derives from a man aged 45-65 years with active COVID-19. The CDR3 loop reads CAWRLGQGVTNEKLFF. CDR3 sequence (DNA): TGTGCCTGGCGCTTGGGGCAGGGGGTGACTAATGAAAAACTGTTTTTT.